A selection of T cell receptor beta chains follows, all from one sample in a study of untreated major depressive disorder. Measured with immunoSEQ multiplex PCR; TCRdb has only the in-frame clones, and not every one. The sample carries roughly 25,000 clones, around 93% recorded once. What was sequenced was CD4+ T cells from PBMCs. The receptors here all came from a woman younger than 45 with major depressive disorder. The CDR3 runs from the conserved cysteine through the conserved F or W.

>15|TRBJ2-1|TRBV4-1
CASSQDRIPNNEQFF
>14|TRBJ1-5|TRBV6-1
CASNPDRINQPQHF
>13|TRBJ2-5|TRBV19
CASSIAFQETQYF
>12|TRBJ2-7|TRBV11-3
CASSRGTNEQYF
>14|TRBJ2-5|TRBV10-3
CAISESPGKETQYF
>18|TRBJ2-7|TRBV7-8
CASSLVTLRTGGRNEQYF
>15|TRBJ2-2|TRBV6-1
CASSEAHGRAGELFF
>13|TRBJ2-3|TRBV12-5
CASGLPLGGTQYF
>15|TRBJ1-1|TRBV7-2
CASSLRVGRNTEAFF
>13|TRBJ2-5|TRBV29-1
CSVGGQPQETQYF
>14|TRBJ2-5|TRBV5-8
CASSRGTVLATQYF
>15|TRBJ1-2|TRBV7-3
CASSLPLGQVYGYTF
>19|TRBJ2-6|TRBV10-3
CASARPGDRGRSGANVLTF